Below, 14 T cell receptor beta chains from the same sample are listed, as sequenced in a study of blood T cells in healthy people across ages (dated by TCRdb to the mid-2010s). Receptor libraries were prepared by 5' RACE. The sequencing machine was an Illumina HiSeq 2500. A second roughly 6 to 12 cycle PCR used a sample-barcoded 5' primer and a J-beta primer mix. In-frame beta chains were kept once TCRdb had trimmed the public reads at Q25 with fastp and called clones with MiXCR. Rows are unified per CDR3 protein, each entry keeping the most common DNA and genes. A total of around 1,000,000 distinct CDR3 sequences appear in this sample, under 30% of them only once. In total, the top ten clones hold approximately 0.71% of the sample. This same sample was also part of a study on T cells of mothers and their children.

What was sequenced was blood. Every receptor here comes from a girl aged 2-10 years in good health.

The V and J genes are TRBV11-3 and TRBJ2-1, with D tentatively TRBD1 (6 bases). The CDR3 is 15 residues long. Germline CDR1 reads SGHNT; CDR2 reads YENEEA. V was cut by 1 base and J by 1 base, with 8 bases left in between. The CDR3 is CASSLGDTSYNEQFF. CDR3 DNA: TGTGCCAGCAGCTTAGGGGACACTTCCTACAATGAGCAGTTCTTC.

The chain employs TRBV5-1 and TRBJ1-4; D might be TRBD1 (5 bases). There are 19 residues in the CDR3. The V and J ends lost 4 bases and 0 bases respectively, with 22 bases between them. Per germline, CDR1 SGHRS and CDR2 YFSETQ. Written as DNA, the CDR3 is TGCGCCAGCAGCCCTACGAAAAGCCTGACGGGACCAACTAATGAAAAACTGTTTTTT. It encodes CASSPTKSLTGPTNEKLFF.

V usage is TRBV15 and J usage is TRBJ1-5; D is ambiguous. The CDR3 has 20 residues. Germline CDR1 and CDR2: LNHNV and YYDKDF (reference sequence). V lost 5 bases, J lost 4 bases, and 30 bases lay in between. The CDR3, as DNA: TGTGCCACCAGCGCTACCAGTGGAGGTTTGACATCTGGGCGGAATCAGCCCCAGCATTTT. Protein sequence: CATSATSGGLTSGRNQPQHF.

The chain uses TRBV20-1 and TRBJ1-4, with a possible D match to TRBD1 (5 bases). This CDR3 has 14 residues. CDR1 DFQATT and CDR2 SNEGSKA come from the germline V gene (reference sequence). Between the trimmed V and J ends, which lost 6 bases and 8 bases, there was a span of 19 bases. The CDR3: CSARDARRWEKLFF. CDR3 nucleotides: TGCAGTGCAAGGGACGCCCGGCGATGGGAAAAACTGTTTTTT.

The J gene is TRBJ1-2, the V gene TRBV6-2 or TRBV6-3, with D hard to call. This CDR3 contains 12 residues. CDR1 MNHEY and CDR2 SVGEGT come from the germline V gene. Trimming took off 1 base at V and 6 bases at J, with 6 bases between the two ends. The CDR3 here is CASSYWRDGYTF. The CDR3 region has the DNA TGTGCCAGCAGTTACTGGAGGGATGGCTACACCTTC.

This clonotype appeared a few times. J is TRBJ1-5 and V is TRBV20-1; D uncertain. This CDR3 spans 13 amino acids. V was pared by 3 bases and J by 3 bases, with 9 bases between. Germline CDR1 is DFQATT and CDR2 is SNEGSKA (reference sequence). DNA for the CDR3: TGCAGTGCTAGGTACGGTACCAATCAGCCCCAGCATTTT. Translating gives CSARYGTNQPQHF.

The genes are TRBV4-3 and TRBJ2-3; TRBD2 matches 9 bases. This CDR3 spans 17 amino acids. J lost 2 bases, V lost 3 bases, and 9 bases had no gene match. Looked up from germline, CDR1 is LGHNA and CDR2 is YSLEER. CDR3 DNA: TGCGCCAGCAGCCACCTCCGCGGGGGGGACCTCACAGATACGCAGTATTTT. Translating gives CASSHLRGGDLTDTQYF.

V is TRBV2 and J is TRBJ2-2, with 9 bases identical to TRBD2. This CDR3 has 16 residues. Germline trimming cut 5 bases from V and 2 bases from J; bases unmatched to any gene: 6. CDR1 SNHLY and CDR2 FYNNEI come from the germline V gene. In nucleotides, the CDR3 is TGTGCCAGCAGTATAGCGGGGGCACCCAACACCGGGGAGCTGTTTTTT. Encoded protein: CASSIAGAPNTGELFF.

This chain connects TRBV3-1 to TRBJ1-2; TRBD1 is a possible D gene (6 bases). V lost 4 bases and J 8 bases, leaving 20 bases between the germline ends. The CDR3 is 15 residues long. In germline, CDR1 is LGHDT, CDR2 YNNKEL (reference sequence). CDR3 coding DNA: TGTGCCAGCAGCCGAACAGGGTCCGCCGCGGTGGGCTACACCTTC. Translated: CASSRTGSAAVGYTF. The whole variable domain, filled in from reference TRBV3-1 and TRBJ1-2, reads DTAVSQTPKYLVTQMGNDKSIKCEQNLGHDTMYWYKQDSKKFLKIMFSYNNKELIINETVPNRFSPKSPDKAHLNLHINSLELGDSAVYFCASSRTGSAAVGYTFGSGTRLTVV.

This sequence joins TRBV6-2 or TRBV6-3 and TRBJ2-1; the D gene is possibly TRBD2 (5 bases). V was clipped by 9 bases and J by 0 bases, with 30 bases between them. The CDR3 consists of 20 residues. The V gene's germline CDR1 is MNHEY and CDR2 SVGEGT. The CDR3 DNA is TGTGCCAGGAGCCCCCCGGGGAGCGGAGAAACACCCTTCTCCTACAATGAGCAGTTCTTC. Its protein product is CARSPPGSGETPFSYNEQFF.

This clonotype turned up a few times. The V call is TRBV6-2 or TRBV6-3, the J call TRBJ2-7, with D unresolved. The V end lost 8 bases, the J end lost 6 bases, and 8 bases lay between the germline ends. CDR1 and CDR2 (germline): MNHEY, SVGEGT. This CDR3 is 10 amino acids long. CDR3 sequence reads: CASGQVEQYF. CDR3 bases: TGTGCCAGCGGGCAGGTCGAGCAGTACTTC.

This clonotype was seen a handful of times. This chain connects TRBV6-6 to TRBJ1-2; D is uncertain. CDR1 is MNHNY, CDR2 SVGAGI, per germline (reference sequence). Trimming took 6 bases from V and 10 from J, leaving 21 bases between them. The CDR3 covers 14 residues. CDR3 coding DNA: TGTGCCAGCAGCCCCCCAAGATGGTGGCGGTTCTACACCTTC. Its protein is CASSPPRWWRFYTF.

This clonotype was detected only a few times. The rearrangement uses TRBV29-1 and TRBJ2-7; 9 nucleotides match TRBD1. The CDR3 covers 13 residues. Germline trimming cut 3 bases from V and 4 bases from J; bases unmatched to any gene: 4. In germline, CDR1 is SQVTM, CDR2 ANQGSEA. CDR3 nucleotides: TGCAGCGTTGAGGGGACAGGGAGATACGAGCAGTACTTC. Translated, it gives CSVEGTGRYEQYF.

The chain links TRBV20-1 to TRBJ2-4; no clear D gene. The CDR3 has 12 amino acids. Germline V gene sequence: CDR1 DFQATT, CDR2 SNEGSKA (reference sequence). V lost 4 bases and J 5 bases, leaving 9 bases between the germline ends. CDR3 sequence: CSANVWENIQYF. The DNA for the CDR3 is TGCAGTGCTAATGTTTGGGAAAACATTCAGTACTTC.